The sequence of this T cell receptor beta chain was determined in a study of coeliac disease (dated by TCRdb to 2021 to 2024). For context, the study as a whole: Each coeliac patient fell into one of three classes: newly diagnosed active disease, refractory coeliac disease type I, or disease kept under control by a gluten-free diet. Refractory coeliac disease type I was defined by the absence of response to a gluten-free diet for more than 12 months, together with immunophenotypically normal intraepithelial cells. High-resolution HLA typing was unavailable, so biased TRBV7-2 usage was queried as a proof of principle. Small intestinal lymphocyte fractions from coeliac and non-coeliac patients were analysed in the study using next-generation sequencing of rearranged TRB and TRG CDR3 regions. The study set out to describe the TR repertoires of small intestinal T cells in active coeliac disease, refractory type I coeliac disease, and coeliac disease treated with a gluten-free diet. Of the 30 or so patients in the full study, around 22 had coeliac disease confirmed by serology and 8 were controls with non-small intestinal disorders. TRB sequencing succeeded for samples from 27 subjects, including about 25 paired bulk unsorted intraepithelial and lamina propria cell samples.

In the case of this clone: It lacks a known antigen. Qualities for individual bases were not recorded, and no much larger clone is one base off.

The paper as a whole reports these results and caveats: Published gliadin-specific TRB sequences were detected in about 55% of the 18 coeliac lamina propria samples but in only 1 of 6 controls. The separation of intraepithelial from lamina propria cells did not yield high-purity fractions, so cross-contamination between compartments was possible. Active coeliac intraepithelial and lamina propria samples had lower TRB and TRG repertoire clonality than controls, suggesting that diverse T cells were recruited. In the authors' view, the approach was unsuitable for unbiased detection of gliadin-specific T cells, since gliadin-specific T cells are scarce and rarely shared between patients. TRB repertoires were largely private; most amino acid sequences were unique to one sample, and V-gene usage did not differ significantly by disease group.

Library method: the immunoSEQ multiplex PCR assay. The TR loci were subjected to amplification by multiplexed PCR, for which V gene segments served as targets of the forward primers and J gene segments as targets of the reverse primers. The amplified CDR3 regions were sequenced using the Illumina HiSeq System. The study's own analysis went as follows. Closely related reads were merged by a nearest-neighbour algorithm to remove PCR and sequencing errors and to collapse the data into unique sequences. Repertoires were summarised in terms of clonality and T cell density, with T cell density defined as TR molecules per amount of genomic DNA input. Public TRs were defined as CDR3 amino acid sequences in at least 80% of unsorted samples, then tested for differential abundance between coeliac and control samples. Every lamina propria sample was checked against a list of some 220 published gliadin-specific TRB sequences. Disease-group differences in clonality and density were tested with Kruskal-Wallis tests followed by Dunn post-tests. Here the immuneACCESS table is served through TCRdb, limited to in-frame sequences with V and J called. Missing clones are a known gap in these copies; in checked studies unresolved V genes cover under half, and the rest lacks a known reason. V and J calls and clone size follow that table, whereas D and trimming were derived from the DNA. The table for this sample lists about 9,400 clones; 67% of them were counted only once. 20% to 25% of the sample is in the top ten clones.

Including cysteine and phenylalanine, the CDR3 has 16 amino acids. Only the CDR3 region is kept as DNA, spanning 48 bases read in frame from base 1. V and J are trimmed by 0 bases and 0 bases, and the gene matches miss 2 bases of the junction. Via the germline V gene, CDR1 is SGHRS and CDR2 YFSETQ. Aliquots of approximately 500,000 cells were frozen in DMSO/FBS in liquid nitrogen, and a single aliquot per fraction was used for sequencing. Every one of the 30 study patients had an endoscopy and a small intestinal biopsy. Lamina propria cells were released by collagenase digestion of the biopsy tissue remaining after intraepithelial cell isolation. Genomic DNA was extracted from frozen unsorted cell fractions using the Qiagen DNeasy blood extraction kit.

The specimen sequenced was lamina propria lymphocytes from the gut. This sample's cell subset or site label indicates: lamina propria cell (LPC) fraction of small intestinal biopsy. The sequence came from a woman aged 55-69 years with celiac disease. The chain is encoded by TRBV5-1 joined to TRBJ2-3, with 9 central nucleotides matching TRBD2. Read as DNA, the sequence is TGCGCCAGCAGCTTGGAAGCGGGGGGCAGCACAGATACGCAGTATTTT. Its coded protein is CASSLEAGGSTDTQYF. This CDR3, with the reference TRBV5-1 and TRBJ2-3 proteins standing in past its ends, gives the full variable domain KAGVTQTPRYLIKTRGQQVTLSCSPISGHRSVSWYQQTPGQGLQFLFEYFSETQRNKGNFPGRFSGRQFSNSRSEMNVSTLELGDSALYLCASSLEAGGSTDTQYFGPGTRLTVL.